Following are 26 T cell receptor beta chains from one sample sequenced in a study of molecular identifiers for immune sequencing clone quantification. Each CDR3 protein gets one entry after TCRdb re-called the PCR reads with MiXCR. The sample has approximately 630,000 distinct CDR3 sequences; around 25% are singletons. Sequenced material: naive CD8+ T cells from blood, with Jurkat cell RNA spiked in. Subset: FACS-sorted CD8+CD4-CCR7+CD45RA+ naive T cells. These TCRs come from a human donor in good health. Some libraries in this study had Jurkat cell RNA spiked in.

This clonotype was observed many times. The gene calls are TRBV7-9 and TRBJ2-3; 7 positions agree with TRBD1. CDR1 is SEHNR and CDR2 is FQNEAQ in the germline V gene (reference sequence). The CDR3 runs 16 residues. V gave up 3 bases and J gave up 5 bases; unmatched junction bases: 11. The CDR3 coding sequence is TGTGCCAGCAGCTTTATGTCAGGGGGTGAAGGAGATACGCAGTATTTT. Its protein is CASSFMSGGEGDTQYF.

The chain has TRBV20-1 and TRBJ2-2; no clear D. The CDR3 is 15 amino acids. V shed 0 bases and J shed 1 base, with 9 bases lying between them. CDR1 and CDR2 from the germline V gene are DFQATT and SNEGSKA (reference sequence). The CDR3 protein is CSARDISGNTGELFF. CDR3 in DNA: TGCAGTGCTAGAGACATATCTGGGAACACCGGGGAGCTGTTTTTT.

This clonotype was seen a handful of times. The chain is built from TRBV24-1 and TRBJ2-5; D is ambiguous. The V end lost 11 bases, the J end lost 5 bases, and 29 bases lay between the germline ends. Per germline, CDR1 KGHDR and CDR2 SFDVKD. This CDR3 has 17 residues. The CDR3 protein is CAIGTTYGPSVGETQYF. DNA for the CDR3: TGTGCCATCGGAACAACTTATGGACCATCGGTGGGGGAGACCCAGTACTTC.

The sample holds a few counts of this clonotype. This chain uses TRBV20-1 with TRBJ2-4, with 9 bases aligning to TRBD1. The germline V gene encodes CDR1 DFQATT and CDR2 SNEGSKA (reference sequence). The CDR3 is 10 amino acids. V was clipped by 5 bases and J by 12 bases; unmatched bases: 2. The chain's CDR3 is CSALDRGQYF. DNA for the CDR3: TGCAGTGCTTTGGACAGGGGTCAGTACTTC.

The chain couples TRBV20-1 to TRBJ2-7; D unclear. The CDR3 has 11 residues. Trimming removed 0 bases at V and 6 bases at J, with 6 bases between. Germline CDR1 reads DFQATT; CDR2 reads SNEGSKA (reference sequence). The CDR3 here is CSARDTVEQYF. CDR3 nucleotide sequence: TGCAGTGCTAGAGATACTGTCGAGCAGTACTTC.

As to this clonotype: A read error may produce the germline difference seen at one junction end. The genes are TRBV7-2 and TRBJ2-7, with D unclear. The CDR3 loop spans 15 amino acids. The germline V gene has CDR1 SGHTA and CDR2 FQGNSA. DNA for the CDR3: TGTGCCAGCGGCTTGGACCCAGCAAGCTCCTACGAGCAGTACTTC. This translates into CASGLDPASSYEQYF.

The rearrangement joins TRBV6-1 to TRBJ1-1, with 9 nucleotides matching TRBD1. V was clipped by 5 bases and J by 0 bases; unmatched bases: 7. The germline CDR1 and CDR2 sequences are MNHNS and SASEGT. The CDR3 length is 16 residues. This CDR3 reads CASSTRQGGMNTEAFF. CDR3 DNA: TGTGCCAGCAGTACCCGACAGGGGGGGATGAACACTGAAGCTTTCTTT.

The chain carries TRBV5-1 and TRBJ2-7; TRBD1 agrees at 7 bases. Germline V gene sequence: CDR1 SGHRS, CDR2 YFSETQ. V gave up 3 bases and J gave up 6 bases; unmatched junction bases: 15. The CDR3 is 16 residues long. CDR3 residues: CASSSQGWTGVPEQYF. The CDR3 DNA is TGCGCCAGCAGCTCCCAGGGTTGGACAGGTGTCCCCGAGCAGTACTTC.

Points on this clonotype: Possible read error: a much larger clone is one base away. V and J are TRBV12-3 or TRBV12-4 and TRBJ2-7; D may be TRBD1 (5 bases). CDR3 length equals 14 residues. Here the CDR3 reads CASSLAGANYEQCF. The CDR3 DNA is TGTGCCAGCAGTTTAGCTGGGGCCAACTACGAGCAGTGCTTC.

Concerning this clonotype: Germline is not matched at one junction end, which may reflect a read error. The chain combines TRBV28 with TRBJ1-4; D is unresolved. Germline loops: CDR1 MDHEN, CDR2 SYDVKM. The CDR3 covers 12 residues. CDR3 coding DNA: TGTGCCAGCAGTCTCGACCGTGAAAAACTGGTTTTT. Protein: CASSLDREKLVF.

The table lists this clonotype with many counts. In DNA form, the CDR3 reads TGCGCCAGCAGCTTGGACGGCAGTCCCTACGAGCAGTACTTC. It translates to CASSLDGSPYEQYF. V usage is TRBV5-1 and J usage is TRBJ2-7; D unclear. V was shortened by 0 bases and J by 2 bases, with 9 bases between the two germline ends. This CDR3 region has 14 residues. Germline lookup yields CDR1 SGHRS and CDR2 YFSETQ.

A note on this clonotype: It is likely a read error, because the conserved phenylalanine at the end of the CDR3 is missing. The limits of the CDR3 on the DNA are not certain, so only TCRdb's listed CDR3 is given. This rearrangement joins TRBV6-2 or TRBV6-3 to TRBJ2-1; the table's D call TRBD2 went unverified against the DNA. CDR1 MNHEY and CDR2 SVGEGT come from the germline V gene. The CDR3 spans 15 residues, counting both ends. Here the CDR3 reads CASSYVPSGYNEQCC.

The chain recombines TRBV28 with TRBJ1-4; D is perhaps TRBD1 (5 bases). CDR3 length: 16 amino acids. V lost 5 bases and J 3 bases, leaving 16 bases between the germline ends. Per germline, CDR1 MDHEN and CDR2 SYDVKM. The CDR3, as DNA: TGTGCCAGCAGTCAGTTTCTGGCGGGGGCTAATGAAAAACTGTTTTTT. Translating gives CASSQFLAGANEKLFF. Together with reference TRBV28 and TRBJ1-4, the CDR3 gives the full variable domain: DVKVTQSSRYLVKRTGEKVFLECVQDMDHENMFWYRQDPGLGLRLIYFSYDVKMKEKGDIPEGYSVSREKKERFSLILESASTNQTSMYLCASSQFLAGANEKLFFGSGTQLSVL.

This clonotype was counted a few times. At one of its ends the junction is not consistent with the germline gene, which may arise from a read error. CDR3 region: CASSLAFSGMNTGELFF. CDR3 DNA: TGTGCTAGCAGCTTAGCTTTTTCGGGGATGAACACCGGGGAGCTGTTTTTT. This sequence joins TRBV7-7 and TRBJ2-2; the D gene is possibly TRBD2 (5 bases). This CDR3 is built from 17 residues. CDR1 and CDR2 (germline): SSHAT, FNYEAQ (reference sequence). The whole variable domain, filled in from reference TRBV7-7 and TRBJ2-2, reads GAGVSQSPRYKVTKRGQDVTLRCDPISSHATLYWYQQALGQGPEFLTYFNYEAQPDKSGLPSDRFSAERPEGSISTLTIQRTEQRDSAMYRCASSLAFSGMNTGELFFGEGSRLTVL.

This clonotype was counted at least ten times. This chain links TRBV6-5 with TRBJ1-1, with unresolved D. This CDR3 region has 13 residues. Germline V gene sequence: CDR1 MNHEY, CDR2 SVGAGI. The V end lost 2 bases, the J end lost 2 bases, and 6 bases lay between the germline ends. In DNA form, the CDR3 reads TGTGCCAGCAGTTACGGGTCCAACACTGAAGCTTTCTTT. The encoded protein is CASSYGSNTEAFF.

This clonotype was seen more than once but under ten times. The genes are TRBV6-2 or TRBV6-3 and TRBJ1-1; D perhaps matches TRBD1 (5 bases). Trimming took off 5 bases at V and 0 bases at J, with 10 bases between the two ends. The germline CDR1 and CDR2 sequences are MNHEY and SVGEGT. CDR3 size: 14 residues. DNA of the CDR3: TGTGCCAGCAGTACCGGGACGATGAACACTGAAGCTTTCTTT. This translates into CASSTGTMNTEAFF.

Remarks on this clonotype: The junction and the germline gene differ at one end; a read error may be behind it. Here the CDR3 reads CASTPFLGGTEAFF. CDR3 nucleotides: TGTGCTAGCACTCCCTTCTTGGGGGGCACTGAAGCTTTCTTT. The chain uses TRBV12-3 or TRBV12-4 and TRBJ1-1, with D maybe TRBD1 (5 bases). The CDR3 contains 14 residues.

The genes are TRBV27 and TRBJ2-4; D possibly matches TRBD1 or TRBD2 (6 bases each). This CDR3 is 14 amino acids long. Trimming left V 2 bases short and J 3 bases short, with 8 bases between. Germline V gene data show CDR1 as MNHEY and CDR2 as SMNVEV (reference sequence). The CDR3 DNA reads as TGTGCCAGCAGTTTAAGGGGGGTCAAAAACATTCAGTACTTC. Encoded protein: CASSLRGVKNIQYF.

V and J are TRBV29-1 and TRBJ1-2; D is uncertain. V lost 3 bases and J 5 bases, leaving 13 bases between the germline ends. Looked up from germline, CDR1 is SQVTM and CDR2 is ANQGSEA. The CDR3 consists of 13 residues. The CDR3 DNA sequence: TGCAGCGTTGATCCGGGCGTCATTTATGGCTACACCTTC. Encoded protein: CSVDPGVIYGYTF.

This clonotype came up many times. This sequence joins TRBV7-8 and TRBJ1-5; TRBD1 matches at 8 bases. With V trimmed by 5 bases and J by 3 bases, 9 bases remained unmatched. The V gene's germline CDR1 is SGHVS and CDR2 FQNEAQ. The CDR3 extends over 16 amino acids. Written as DNA, the CDR3 is TGTGCCAGCAGCCCCAGGACAGGGATGATCAATCAGCCCCAGCATTTT. As protein: CASSPRTGMINQPQHF.

This clonotype has only a few counts. This chain uses TRBV3-2 with TRBJ1-5; whether TRBD1, the table's D call, matches the DNA was not checked. TRBV3-2 is a pseudogene segment. This CDR3 contains 20 residues. CDR3 nucleotide sequence: TGTGCCAGCAGCCAAGATTCCCCGAGTGGGACCGAAATTAGCAATCAGCCCCAGCATTTT. It is translated as CASSQDSPSGTEISNQPQHF.

The chain uses TRBV11-2 and TRBJ2-7; D perhaps matches TRBD1 (6 bases). Germline assignment: CDR1 SGHAT and CDR2 FQNNGV. This CDR3 spans 17 amino acids. V was cut by 1 base and J by 3 bases, with 19 bases left in between. CDR3 sequence reads: CASSLVVGAGVGYEQYF. In nucleotides, the CDR3 is TGTGCCAGCAGCTTAGTGGTCGGGGCAGGGGTAGGCTACGAGCAGTACTTC.

This chain connects TRBV11-2 to TRBJ2-7, with D hard to call. CDR3 length: 12 residues. CDR1 is SGHAT and CDR2 is FQNNGV in the germline V gene. The V gene lost 5 bases and the J gene lost 7 bases, with 12 bases spanning the gap. CDR3 protein: CASSPTIGEQYF. The DNA of the CDR3 is TGTGCCAGCAGCCCGACGATAGGGGAGCAGTACTTC.

This clonotype was seen many times. Here the CDR3 DNA reads TGTGCCATCAGTGAGTCACTTTCTAGCACAGATACGCAGTATTTT. Translating gives CAISESLSSTDTQYF. The V gene is TRBV10-3, the J gene TRBJ2-3; D uncertain. The CDR3 has 15 amino acids. The V end lost 0 bases, the J end lost 0 bases, and 7 bases lay between the germline ends. Germline-derived CDR1 and CDR2 are ENHRY and SYGVKD.

This clonotype was detected ten times or more. V and J are TRBV14 and TRBJ2-7; D remains ambiguous. CDR1 and CDR2 from the germline V gene are SGHDN and FVKESK. V lost 4 bases to trimming and J lost 9 bases, with 16 bases between them. This CDR3 is built from 13 residues. CDR3 nucleotides: TGTGCCAGCAGCCTCCCCTCAGAGGACCGGCAGTACTTC. It is translated as CASSLPSEDRQYF.

Many counts were recorded for this clonotype. This chain links TRBV19 with TRBJ1-5, with D unresolved. Trimming cost V 11 bases and J 3 bases, with 8 bases left between them. Germline V lookup: CDR1 LNHDA, CDR2 SQIVND (reference sequence). This CDR3 comprises 11 residues. CDR3 bases: TGTGCCGGCGGGTCCAATCAGCCCCAGCATTTT. It codes for CAGGSNQPQHF.